This T cell receptor beta chain was obtained from a study of CD8 T cells in Susac syndrome. Sequencing of TCR beta, carried out with a high-throughput approach, was applied to CD8+ and CD4+ T cells from the blood. An input of roughly 0.45 to 1 ug of RNA was subjected to reverse transcription using random hexamers. TCRdb re-analysed the immunoSEQ multiplex PCR reads in MiXCR, keeping a single row per CDR3 protein. The sample has roughly 140,000 distinct CDR3 sequences; 94% are singletons. The CDR3 covers 12 residues. Germline CDR1 reads SNHLY; CDR2 reads FYNNEI. Trimming shortened V by 2 bases and J by 3 bases, and 2 bases separated the two germline ends.

Sequencing input: CD8+ T cells from PBMCs. The clonotype originates from a human donor with multiple sclerosis. The chain is built from TRBV2 and TRBJ2-1; the D is unclear. CDR3 region: CASSELYNEQFF. CDR3 in DNA: TGTGCCAGCAGTGAACTCTACAATGAGCAGTTCTTC.